Each of the 22 T cell receptor beta chains below was sequenced from the same sample in a study of glioma-infiltrating T cells listed by TCRdb under 2016. Instrument used: Illumina MiSeq. TCR alpha and beta CDR3 regions were amplified with the iRepertoire nested amplicon-rescue multiplex PCR (arm-PCR) platform from RNA. Using fastp trimming at Q25 and MiXCR clonotype assembly, TCRdb reanalyzed the public sequencing data and kept in-frame beta chains. Rows with a matching CDR3 protein are joined into one entry that keeps the most common DNA and genes. The sample table shows 150,000 to 200,000 distinct CDR3 sequences, and 30% to 40% are seen once. The top ten clones comprise 20% of the sample. Sequencing was carried out using glioma tissue, nonneoplastic brain tissue, or PBMCs (not recorded which). These receptors were obtained from a human donor with low-grade glioma or glioblastoma, undergoing nonglioma brain surgery, or in good health (not recorded which).

The V and J genes are TRBV6-1 and TRBJ2-3; 10 bases agree with TRBD1. The ends lost 5 bases at V and 2 bases at J; junction bases unmatched: 4. The CDR3 runs 15 residues. The germline V gene encodes CDR1 MNHNS and CDR2 SASEGT. In DNA, the CDR3 is TGTGCCAGCAGTATTGGGACAGGGGACACAGATACGCAGTATTTT. Protein: CASSIGTGDTDTQYF.

A note on this clonotype: An end of the junction differs from the germline gene, which may be a read error. This chain connects TRBV20-1 to TRBJ2-6; 12 bases are shared with TRBD2. Germline CDR1 is DFQATT and CDR2 is SNEGSKA (reference sequence). CDR3 length equals 21 residues. CDR3 nucleotide sequence: TGCAGTGCTAGAGATGGGTCCCTACTAGCGGGAGGCTACTCTGGGGCCAACGCCCTGACTTTC. The encoded protein is CSARDGSLLAGGYSGANALTF.

This clonotype occurred many times. The chain employs TRBV6-5 and TRBJ1-1; D is uncertain. This CDR3 region has 12 residues. The germline gives CDR1 MNHEY, CDR2 SVGAGI. The V and J ends lost 0 bases and 8 bases respectively, with 7 bases between them. CDR3 region: CASSYSGWEAFF. CDR3 nucleotide sequence: TGTGCCAGCAGTTACTCGGGCTGGGAAGCTTTCTTT.

The chain couples TRBV6-1 to TRBJ2-4; tentative D call: TRBD1 (5 bases). Germline assignment: CDR1 MNHNS and CDR2 SASEGT. V lost 4 bases, J lost 0 bases, and 7 bases lay in between. This CDR3 region has 14 residues. This CDR3 is CASSGQLAKNIQYF. The CDR3 DNA reads TGTGCCAGCAGTGGACAGCTAGCCAAAAACATTCAGTACTTC.

This clonotype has a count of ten or more. The chain has TRBV7-3 and TRBJ2-3; 9 positions agree with TRBD2. Looked up from germline, CDR1 is SGHTA and CDR2 is FQGTGA. With V trimmed by 5 bases and J by 5 bases, 8 bases remained unmatched. The CDR3 consists of 15 residues. CDR3 DNA: TGTGCCAGCAGCCCCTCGCGGGAGGGAGGAGATACGCAGTATTTT. Its protein is CASSPSREGGDTQYF.

A remark on this clonotype: A much larger clonotype is one base distant, so this may be a read error. The CDR3 DNA follows: TGCAGCGTTGAGGTAGCGGGAGGGGGCAATGAGCAGTTCTTC. Its protein product is CSVEVAGGGNEQFF. V and J are TRBV29-1 and TRBJ2-1; TRBD2 aligns across 11 bases. V shed 3 bases, J shed 6 bases, and the junction held 4 bases outside the gene matches. This CDR3 has 14 residues. Per the germline V gene, CDR1 is SQVTM and CDR2 is ANQGSEA.

As concerns this clonotype: Possible read error: a much larger clone is one base away. The rearrangement uses TRBV7-2 and TRBJ2-7; the D is unclear. V shed 1 base and J shed 6 bases, with 13 bases lying between them. Germline V gene sequence: CDR1 SGHTA, CDR2 FQGNSA. The CDR3 spans 14 residues. The CDR3 reads CASSLERYSSEQYF. The CDR3 region has the DNA TGTGCCAGCAGCTTAGAGAGATATTCGTCCGAGCAGTACTTC.

This clonotype was counted at least ten times. The J gene is TRBJ2-6, the V gene TRBV6-5; TRBD2 aligns across 8 bases. Germline CDR1 MNHEY, CDR2 SVGAGI. V lost 0 bases, J lost 2 bases, and 3 bases stayed unmatched. The CDR3 has 17 amino acids. The CDR3 DNA sequence: TGTGCCAGCAGTTACTCCCCGACTAGCGCTGGGGCCAACGTCCTGACTTTC. The encoded protein is CASSYSPTSAGANVLTF.

The rearrangement links TRBV25-1 to TRBJ1-2, with D possibly matching TRBD1 (5 bases). Germline CDR1 and CDR2: MGHDK and SYGVNS. The CDR3 contains 11 residues. V shed 8 bases and J shed 12 bases, with 16 bases lying between them. Written as DNA, the CDR3 is TGTGCCAGCGGTGGAAATAGGGGCCACACCTTC. The encoded protein is CASGGNRGHTF.

This rearrangement joins TRBV25-1 to TRBJ2-1, with D possibly called TRBD1 or TRBD2 (5 bases each). The V gene's germline CDR1 is MGHDK and CDR2 SYGVNS. The CDR3 sequence is 13 residues long. With 6 bases removed from V and 11 bases from J, the gap between germline ends came to 17 bases. The CDR3 reads CASSLRDPAKQFF. The CDR3 DNA is TGTGCCAGCAGCCTCCGGGACCCCGCCAAGCAGTTCTTC.

The chain employs TRBV27 and TRBJ1-1; TRBD1 might be the D (5 bases). The germline CDR1 and CDR2 sequences are MNHEY and SMNVEV (reference sequence). With 2 bases removed from V and 8 bases from J, the gap between germline ends came to 24 bases. CDR3 length: 17 residues. CDR3 protein: CASSLTPGGAGIVEAFF. The CDR3 DNA sequence: TGTGCCAGCAGTTTAACTCCAGGAGGGGCAGGCATCGTCGAAGCTTTCTTT.

This clonotype was detected ten times or more. This rearrangement joins TRBV6-2 or TRBV6-3 to TRBJ2-5, with TRBD2 as a possible D gene (6 bases). V was clipped by 2 bases and J by 0 bases, with 16 bases between them. The CDR3 consists of 17 residues. Per germline, CDR1 MNHEY and CDR2 SVGEGT. The CDR3 coding sequence is TGTGCCAGCAGTTACGGAGGGCTTCCCCTGTACCAAGAGACCCAGTACTTC. This codes for CASSYGGLPLYQETQYF.

The rearrangement links TRBV7-9 to TRBJ2-1; 7 bases are a match to TRBD2. The CDR3 totals 17 residues. Germline CDR1 is SEHNR and CDR2 is FQNEAQ (reference sequence). V trimming: 5 bases; J trimming: 0 bases; junction bases outside the gene matches: 10. CDR3: CASSPRGGGSSYNEQFF. CDR3 in DNA: TGTGCCAGCAGCCCTAGGGGAGGCGGGAGCTCCTACAATGAGCAGTTCTTC. The whole variable domain, filled in from reference TRBV7-9 and TRBJ2-1, reads DTGVSQNPRHKITKRGQNVTFRCDPISEHNRLYWYRQTLGQGPEFLTYFQNEAQLEKSRLLSDRFSAERPKGSFSTLEIQRTEQGDSAMYLCASSPRGGGSSYNEQFFGPGTRLTVL.

Ten or more counts support this clonotype. The chain couples TRBV28 to TRBJ2-1, with 12 positions matching TRBD2. The CDR3 is made up of 16 amino acids. The V gene's germline CDR1 is MDHEN and CDR2 SYDVKM. V trimming: 5 bases; J trimming: 7 bases; junction bases outside the gene matches: 9. Written as DNA, the CDR3 is TGTGCCAGCAGTCAACCGACTAGCGGGAGTATGAATGAGCAGTTCTTC. This encodes CASSQPTSGSMNEQFF.

This clonotype was observed many times. DNA for the CDR3: TGTGCCAGCAGCTTAGCGGCTTCTGGACCGCGCTCCTACAATGAGCAGTTCTTC. Its translation is CASSLAASGPRSYNEQFF. V and J are TRBV7-2 and TRBJ2-1; D remains unclear. Per the germline V gene, CDR1 is SGHTA and CDR2 is FQGNSA. Trimming took off 0 bases at V and 0 bases at J, with 15 bases between the two ends. The CDR3 sequence is 18 residues long.

This clonotype appeared a few times. The rearrangement uses TRBV5-6 and TRBJ2-5, with D hard to call. From germline, CDR1 is SGHDT and CDR2 YYEEEE. The length of the CDR3 is 16 residues. The ends were cut back, 0 bases at V and 10 bases at J, with 22 bases in the middle. The CDR3 loop reads CASSLAPTVPQVGQYF. The CDR3 nucleotides are TGTGCCAGCAGCTTGGCACCTACAGTACCTCAAGTGGGCCAGTACTTC.

The CDR3 protein is CASRPPGQAADTQYF. CDR3 coding DNA: TGTGCCAGCAGGCCCCCGGGACAGGCTGCGGATACGCAGTATTTT. The chain employs TRBV5-4 and TRBJ2-3; 8 bases are shared with TRBD1. This CDR3 has 15 residues. Germline values: CDR1 SGHNT, CDR2 YYREEE (reference sequence). Germline trimming cut 5 bases from V and 6 bases from J; bases unmatched to any gene: 11.

Comments on this clonotype: This clone may be a read error of a much larger clone one base away. The rearrangement uses TRBV10-3 and TRBJ1-3; D is ambiguous. The CDR3 extends over 15 amino acids. Germline V gene lookup returns CDR1 ENHRY and CDR2 SYGVKD. The V gene lost 1 base and the J gene lost 0 bases, with 7 bases spanning the gap. CDR3 sequence (DNA): TGTGCCATCAGTGAGTTCGCAGGCTCTGGAAACACCATATATTTT. Protein: CAISEFAGSGNTIYF.

This clonotype was seen only once. A read error is possible here, since a much larger clone lies one base away. This chain uses TRBV7-9 with TRBJ1-1; no reliable D call. The germline V gene encodes CDR1 SEHNR and CDR2 FQNEAQ (reference sequence). The V end lost 5 bases, the J end lost 1 base, and 11 bases lay between the germline ends. The CDR3 has 14 amino acids. CDR3 coding DNA: TGTGCCAGCAGCGTAGGCGCCTGGAACACTGAAGCTTTCTTT. This sequence encodes CASSVGAWNTEAFF.

This clonotype was observed at least ten times. This sequence joins TRBV27 and TRBJ2-3, with D possibly TRBD2 on 5 matching bases. V shed 10 bases and J shed 2 bases, with 25 bases lying between them. The CDR3 is 17 amino acids. The germline CDR1 and CDR2 sequences are MNHEY and SMNVEV (reference sequence). CDR3 DNA sequence: TGTGCCACTCTACGTTCGGGTCGGTGGAGGAACACAGATACGCAGTATTTT. Translating gives CATLRSGRWRNTDTQYF.

This clonotype came up many times. CDR3 bases: TGTGCCAGCGCTCGGGAATACAATGAGCAGTTCTTC. It yields the protein CASAREYNEQFF. V is TRBV25-1 and J is TRBJ2-1, with D perhaps TRBD2 (5 bases). Germline V lookup: CDR1 MGHDK, CDR2 SYGVNS. V was cut by 8 bases and J by 4 bases, with 9 bases left in between. The CDR3 runs to 12 residues.

This clonotype has at least ten counts. The chain employs TRBV4-1 and TRBJ2-7, with D possibly TRBD1 on 6 matching bases. V shed 1 base and J shed 3 bases, with 13 bases lying between them. CDR1 MGHRA and CDR2 YSYEKL come from the germline V gene. This CDR3 is built from 15 residues. The CDR3 DNA reads as TGCGCCAGCAGCCAAGGGGGACGGGACAACTACGAGCAGTACTTC. As protein: CASSQGGRDNYEQYF.